Shown below are 9 T cell receptor beta chains from a single sample sequenced in a study of shared clonotypes between healthy human individuals. The naive CD8 population came from CD45RO-negative cells selected for CCR7, without terminally differentiated effector memory CD45RA+ cells. Profiled with immunoSEQ multiplex PCR; TCRdb holds only in-frame clones, not every one. This table holds some 2.1 million clones, about 93% found once. The sample consisted of naive CD8+ T cells from PBMCs. The source is a young man in good health. Some clones in this sample may be carry-over from other donors' samples.

This clone was observed once. The chain joins TRBV5-6 to TRBJ2-7; 9 nucleotides align to TRBD2. The germline gives CDR1 SGHDT, CDR2 YYEEEE. The J segment lost 5 bases and the V segment lost 0 bases, leaving 6 bases of the junction unmatched. The CDR3 extends over 15 amino acids. CDR3 coding DNA: TGTGCCAGCAGCTTGGCCGCGGGAGGGGTCCACGAGCAGTACTTC. Translating gives CASSLAAGGVHEQYF.

The rearrangement links TRBV5-1 to TRBJ2-1, with 9 bases identical to TRBD2. V shed 5 bases, J shed 7 bases, and the junction held 10 bases outside the gene matches. This CDR3 is built from 15 residues. Per germline, CDR1 SGHRS and CDR2 YFSETQ. The DNA of the CDR3 is TGCGCCAGCAGGGCTAGCGGGAACCCTAGAAATGAGCAGTTCTTC. Its translation is CASRASGNPRNEQFF.

The chain couples TRBV19 to TRBJ2-7, with D perhaps being TRBD1 or TRBD2 (5 bases each). The germline V gene encodes CDR1 LNHDA and CDR2 SQIVND (reference sequence). V dropped 9 bases and J dropped 3 bases, with 21 bases sitting between them. There are 15 residues in the CDR3. CDR3 protein: CASQLRDAPGYEQYF. The CDR3 region has the DNA TGTGCCAGCCAACTGAGGGACGCACCGGGCTACGAGCAGTACTTC.

V usage is TRBV30 and J usage is TRBJ2-5; TRBD2 might be the D (6 bases). This CDR3 is built from 14 residues. Germline V gives CDR1 GTSNPN, CDR2 SVGIG (reference sequence). V lost 2 bases and J lost 6, with 16 bases in between. The CDR3 loop is CAWSNSRDLQTQYF. Written as DNA, the CDR3 is TGTGCCTGGAGTAACTCCCGGGACTTGCAGACCCAGTACTTC.

V and J are TRBV28 and TRBJ1-1; 7 bases align to TRBD1. Trimming removed 4 bases from V and 13 bases from J; junction bases left unmatched: 9. The germline gives CDR1 MDHEN, CDR2 SYDVKM. The CDR3 contains 12 residues. The CDR3 nucleotides read TGTGCCAGCAGTTCCGAGACAGGGTCTCGTTTCTTT. Its translation is CASSSETGSRFF.

The chain uses TRBV4-2 and TRBJ1-1; D gene uncertain. This CDR3 is built from 13 residues. The germline gives CDR1 LGHNA, CDR2 YNFKEQ. V lost 2 bases to trimming and J lost 3 bases, with 7 bases between them. The DNA of the CDR3 is TGTGCCAGCAGCCAATACAGTTACACTGAAGCTTTCTTT. Its protein is CASSQYSYTEAFF.

The CDR3 spells CASSPPRWPNNEQFF. CDR3 DNA: TGTGCCAGCAGTCCTCCGCGTTGGCCCAACAATGAGCAGTTCTTC. The chain employs TRBV27 and TRBJ2-1; D unclear. CDR3 length: 15 amino acids. Trimming shortened V by 5 bases and J by 5 bases, and 16 bases separated the two germline ends. The germline V gene has CDR1 MNHEY and CDR2 SMNVEV (reference sequence).

This clone was picked up a small number of times. J is TRBJ2-1 and V is TRBV27; TRBD2 agrees at 8 bases. Germline V gene data show CDR1 as MNHEY and CDR2 as SMNVEV (reference sequence). V lost 10 bases, J lost 4 bases, and 3 bases stayed unmatched. The CDR3 covers 12 residues. DNA of the CDR3: TGTGCCACCCGCGGGGGGTACAATGAGCAGTTCTTC. It is translated as CATRGGYNEQFF.

The genes are TRBV9 and TRBJ2-6; TRBD1 aligns across 7 bases. The CDR3 has 19 amino acids. J was trimmed by 0 bases and V by 3 bases; bases with no gene match: 12. CDR1 SGDLS and CDR2 YYNGEE come from the germline V gene. CDR3 protein: CASSEYTGDKPSGANVLTF. CDR3 bases: TGTGCCAGCAGCGAGTACACAGGGGACAAACCCTCTGGGGCCAACGTCCTGACTTTC.